This T cell receptor (beta chain) comes out of a study of T cell responses to AZD1222 COVID-19 vaccine. Generated by immunoSEQ multiplex PCR, the TCRdb table keeps only in-frame clones and is missing some. The sample records 84,000 or so clones, roughly 90% being singletons. The V gene's germline CDR1 is SNHLY and CDR2 FYNNEI. Trimming at V came to 5 bases and at J to 0 bases, leaving 10 bases not matched to a gene. This CDR3 spans 18 amino acids. The sequence came from an adult in good health. Material: peripheral blood, obtained on day 0 of AZD1222 vaccination. The chain is built from TRBV2 and TRBJ2-1, with TRBD1 identical over 10 bases. CDR3 in DNA: TGTGCCAGCAGTATTACCGGGACAGGGGCTTCCTCCTACAATGAGCAGTTCTTC. This gives the protein CASSITGTGASSYNEQFF.